One TCR beta chain is described in this entry. Its antigen remains unknown. This sample is part of a study of vaccination effects on CD4 cells after COVID-19. Generated by immunoSEQ multiplex PCR, the TCRdb table keeps only in-frame clones and is missing some. This sample yields some 20,000 clones, of which around 77% are seen a single time; around a tenth belongs to the top ten. V was cut by 3 bases and J by 8 bases, with 23 bases left in between. The CDR3 has 18 residues. CDR1 and CDR2 (germline): KGHSH, LQKENI. In the ViraFEST assay, antigen-specific CD4+ clonotypes were identified by expansion after peptide-pool stimulation. Following culture for around 10 days, CD4+ T cells were isolated. Two-dose vaccination with either BNT162b2 or mRNA-1273 was given to the participants. Cultures received IL-2 medium that replaced half the medium on days 3 and 7.

V gene TRBV18 combines with J gene TRBJ1-6, with D maybe TRBD1 (6 bases). This TCR was sampled from a human donor who received a COVID-19 vaccine. This specimen consisted of CD4+ T cells from PBMCs cultured with HCoV-229E spike peptides, obtained after COVID-19 vaccination. In DNA form, the CDR3 reads TGTGCCAGCTCACCTAGGACAGCGCAGACCCGAATTGATTCACCCCTCCACTTT. This encodes CASSPRTAQTRIDSPLHF.